The rows below give T cell receptor beta chains drawn from one sample of a study of vaccination effects on CD4 cells after COVID-19. Only in-frame clones appear in the TCRdb table, and some are missing; sequencing was by immunoSEQ multiplex PCR. The sample comprises under 50,000 clones, over 50% of which are singletons, and 4.5% to 6.5% rests with the top ten. Their cognate antigens are unknown. The sequenced sample was CD4+ T cells from PBMCs cultured without peptide, obtained before COVID-19 vaccination. Every receptor here comes from a human donor who received a COVID-19 vaccine. Each CDR3 is given with its conserved first and last residue. The D gene is left open where the match is weak. Rows give clone size only sometimes, using once, few, many, or a class for an expanded clone.

clone size,J gene,V gene,D gene,CDR3 protein,CDR3 DNA
few,TRBJ1-6,TRBV4-2,-,CASSQQGLNSPLHF,TGTGCCAGCAGCCAACAGGGACTAAATTCACCCCTCCACTTT
-,TRBJ1-3,TRBV7-2,TRBD1,CASSSRTGSGNTIYF,TGTGCCAGCAGCTCTCGGACAGGCTCTGGAAACACCATATATTTT
-,TRBJ1-1,TRBV13,TRBD1,CASSPGQGRGNTEAFF,TGTGCCAGCAGCCCTGGACAGGGCAGGGGGAACACTGAAGCTTTCTTT
-,TRBJ1-5,TRBV27,-,CASSLSSVGRDQPQHF,TGTGCCAGCAGTTTAAGTTCGGTGGGTCGCGATCAGCCCCAGCATTTT
-,TRBJ1-5,TRBV6-6,TRBD1,CASSPTGDRGQPQHF,TGTGCCAGCAGCCCGACCGGGGACAGGGGACAGCCCCAGCATTTT
-,TRBJ1-4,TRBV19,-,CASSYRDNYLNEKLFF,TGTGCCAGTAGTTACCGGGACAACTATCTAAATGAAAAACTGTTTTTT
-,TRBJ2-5,TRBV7-2,-,CASSLLLGRETQYF,TGTGCCAGCAGCTTACTACTGGGAAGGGAGACCCAGTACTTC
few,TRBJ1-1,TRBV18,-,CASSLMNTEAFF,TGTGCCAGCTCACTTATGAACACTGAAGCTTTCTTT
-,TRBJ1-3,TRBV2,-,CASSEARFSGNTIYF,TGTGCCAGCAGTGAAGCGCGATTCTCTGGAAACACCATATATTTT
few,TRBJ2-7,TRBV5-4,TRBD1,CASSFRETGAYEQYF,TGTGCCAGCAGCTTCCGGGAGACAGGGGCCTACGAGCAGTACTTC
-,TRBJ1-1,TRBV30,-,CAWGSHRVSANTEAFF,TGTGCCTGGGGTTCCCACAGGGTTTCGGCGAACACTGAAGCTTTCTTT
-,TRBJ1-1,TRBV7-2,-,CASSLALGGSTEAFF,TGTGCCAGCAGCTTAGCGCTGGGGGGGAGCACTGAAGCTTTCTTT
few,TRBJ2-2,TRBV10-3,-,CAISEGPGTGELFF,TGTGCCATCAGTGAGGGTCCAGGGACCGGGGAGCTGTTTTTT
few,TRBJ1-1,TRBV20-1,-,CSASPPAGLDTEAFF,TGCAGTGCCAGTCCCCCTGCAGGGTTGGACACTGAAGCTTTCTTT
-,TRBJ2-2,TRBV30,-,CAWSTNRNTGELFF,TGTGCCTGGAGTACCAATAGAAACACCGGGGAGCTGTTTTTT
-,TRBJ2-7,TRBV3-1/TRBV3-2,-,CASSLLPRDHEQYF,TGTGCCAGCAGCCTTCTTCCCAGGGACCACGAGCAGTACTTC
-,TRBJ1-5,TRBV4-2,-,CASSIQADQVSNQPQHF,TGTGCCAGCAGCATTCAGGCAGATCAGGTAAGCAATCAGCCCCAGCATTTT
-,TRBJ1-2,TRBV20-1,-,CSARIDGYTF,TGCAGTGCTAGGATAGATGGCTACACCTTC
-,TRBJ2-3,TRBV2,-,CASSYLSGLTDTQYF,TGTGCCAGCAGCTACCTTAGCGGACTCACAGATACGCAGTATTTT
-,TRBJ1-4,TRBV27,-,CASSLLTSNEKLFF,TGTGCCAGCAGTTTACTGACTTCCAATGAAAAACTGTTTTTT
-,TRBJ1-2,TRBV19,-,CASSIQMGPGYGYTF,TGTGCCAGTAGTATCCAAATGGGGCCTGGCTATGGCTACACCTTC
once,TRBJ2-4,TRBV2,-,CASNLSGPKNIQYF,TGTGCCAGCAACCTATCCGGGCCCAAAAACATTCAGTACTTC
-,TRBJ2-7,TRBV28,TRBD1,CASSRGQGRVDEQYF,TGTGCCAGCAGTCGAGGACAGGGGCGAGTCGACGAGCAGTACTTC
few,TRBJ1-2,TRBV20-1,-,CSAAGNGYTF,TGCAGTGCTGCAGGGAACGGCTACACCTTC
once,TRBJ2-1,TRBV19,TRBD2,CASSMTSGRTGNEQFF,TGTGCCAGTAGTATGACTAGCGGGAGGACAGGCAATGAGCAGTTCTTC
-,TRBJ2-3,TRBV5-1,TRBD1,CASSSGRTGGDTQYF,TGCGCCAGCAGCTCGGGAAGGACAGGCGGGGATACGCAGTATTTT
once,TRBJ2-6,TRBV5-1,-,CASRHPTGPPSGANVLTF,TGCGCCAGCAGGCACCCGACTGGCCCTCCTTCTGGGGCCAACGTCCTGACTTTC
few,TRBJ1-5,TRBV19,-,CASSTLFRDPEANQPQHF,TGTGCCAGTAGTACCCTCTTTAGGGACCCAGAGGCCAATCAGCCCCAGCATTTT
few,TRBJ1-6,TRBV5-1,-,CASSYERLQGGNSPLHF,TGCGCCAGCAGCTACGAACGCCTACAGGGAGGTAATTCACCCCTCCACTTT
-,TRBJ1-1,TRBV14,-,CASSQLGQSAGNTEAFF,TGTGCCAGCAGCCAATTGGGCCAATCCGCGGGGAACACTGAAGCTTTCTTT
few,TRBJ2-5,TRBV4-2,TRBD2,CASSQEISGLAIQETQYF,TGTGCCAGCAGCCAAGAGATATCGGGACTAGCGATCCAAGAGACCCAGTACTTC
few,TRBJ1-6,TRBV7-2,-,CASSLGGDTTNSPLHF,TGTGCCAGCAGCTTAGGTGGGGACACGACTAATTCACCCCTCCACTTT
-,TRBJ2-1,TRBV19,TRBD2,CASSPSGGYNEQFF,TGTGCCAGTTCCCCTAGCGGAGGCTACAATGAGCAGTTCTTC
few,TRBJ2-1,TRBV5-1,TRBD2,CASSWGGPLKGNEQFF,TGCGCCAGCAGCTGGGGGGGACCGTTAAAGGGCAATGAGCAGTTCTTC
-,TRBJ1-1,TRBV18,-,CASSLGIQGAYNTEAFF,TGTGCCAGCTCTTTAGGTATACAGGGCGCCTATAACACTGAAGCTTTCTTT
few,TRBJ2-1,TRBV18,TRBD1,CASSPLATGGHEQFF,TGTGCCAGCTCACCACTCGCCACAGGGGGGCATGAGCAGTTCTTC
-,TRBJ1-4,TRBV28,-,CASRSQRFQGEKLFF,TGTGCCAGCAGATCCCAGAGGTTTCAGGGTGAAAAACTGTTTTTT
-,TRBJ1-5,TRBV27,-,CASSLFPSSLGQPQHF,TGTGCCAGCAGTTTATTCCCCTCCTCGCTTGGACAGCCCCAGCATTTT
-,TRBJ2-3,TRBV28,-,CASSPPNHHTDTQYF,TGTGCCAGCAGTCCGCCAAACCATCACACAGATACGCAGTATTTT
-,TRBJ2-1,TRBV7-9,-,CASSSVRSGKNEQFF,TGTGCCAGCAGCTCCGTCCGCTCAGGGAAGAATGAGCAGTTCTTC
-,TRBJ2-1,TRBV7-2,-,CASSLVGGSYNEQFF,TGTGCCAGCAGCTTAGTTGGGGGGTCCTACAATGAGCAGTTCTTC
-,TRBJ2-3,TRBV4-2,TRBD2,CASSQPSGTSTDTQYF,TGTGCCAGCAGCCAACCAAGCGGGACTAGCACAGATACGCAGTATTTT
-,TRBJ1-1,TRBV3-1/TRBV3-2,-,CASSQAHLGGPNTEAFF,TGTGCCAGCAGCCAAGCACACTTGGGGGGGCCGAACACTGAAGCTTTCTTT
-,TRBJ1-2,TRBV20-1,-,CSAALIYGYTF,TGCAGCGCGGCCTTAATCTATGGCTACACCTTC
-,TRBJ2-1,TRBV5-1,TRBD1,CASSIGQGQRNNEQFF,TGCGCCAGCAGCATCGGACAGGGCCAACGAAACAATGAGCAGTTCTTC
-,TRBJ2-3,TRBV29-1,-,CSVESAGVFTDTQYF,TGCAGCGTTGAAAGTGCTGGGGTCTTCACAGATACGCAGTATTTT
-,TRBJ1-3,TRBV7-8,-,CASSHRGSGNTIYF,TGTGCCAGCAGCCACCGTGGCTCTGGAAACACCATATATTTT
few,TRBJ1-2,TRBV27,-,CASSLSGAGYTF,TGTGCCAGCAGTTTATCGGGGGCGGGCTACACCTTC
-,TRBJ2-5,TRBV5-4,TRBD2,CASSLPGLAGQETQYF,TGTGCCAGCAGCTTACCGGGACTAGCGGGTCAAGAGACCCAGTACTTC
-,TRBJ1-1,TRBV6-4,-,CASRAEGVTEAFF,TGTGCCAGCAGAGCGGAGGGGGTGACTGAAGCTTTCTTT
few,TRBJ2-5,TRBV18,-,CASSPTVQETQYF,TGTGCCAGCTCACCGACAGTCCAAGAGACCCAGTACTTC
-,TRBJ2-1,TRBV4-2,-,CASSQVGNEQFF,TGTGCCAGCAGCCAAGTCGGTAATGAGCAGTTCTTC
-,TRBJ2-2,TRBV11-2,-,CASSLTPGGTGELFF,TGTGCCAGCAGCTTAACCCCCGGGGGAACCGGGGAGCTGTTTTTT
-,TRBJ1-6,TRBV21-1,-,CASSKFRQSYNSPLHF,TGTGCCAGCAGCAAATTTCGACAGTCCTATAATTCACCCCTCCACTTT